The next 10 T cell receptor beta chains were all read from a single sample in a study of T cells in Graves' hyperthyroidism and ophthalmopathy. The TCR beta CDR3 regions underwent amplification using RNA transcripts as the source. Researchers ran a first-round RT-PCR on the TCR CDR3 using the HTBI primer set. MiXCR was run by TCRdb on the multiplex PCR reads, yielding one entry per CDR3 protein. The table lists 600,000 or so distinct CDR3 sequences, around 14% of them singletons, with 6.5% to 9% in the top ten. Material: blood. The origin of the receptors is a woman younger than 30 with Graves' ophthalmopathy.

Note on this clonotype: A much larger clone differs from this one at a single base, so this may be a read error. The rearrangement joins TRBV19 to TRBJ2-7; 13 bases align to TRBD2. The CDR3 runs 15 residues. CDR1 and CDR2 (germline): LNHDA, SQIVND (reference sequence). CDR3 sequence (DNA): TGTACCAGCTCCCGGGGGACTAGCGGGAACTACGAGCAGTACTTC. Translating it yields CTSSRGTSGNYEQYF. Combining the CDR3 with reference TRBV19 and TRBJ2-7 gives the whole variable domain DGGITQSPKYLFRKEGQNVTLSCEQNLNHDAMYWYRQDPGQGLRLIYYSQIVNDFQKGDIAEGYSVSREKKESFPLTVTSAQKNPTAFYLCTSSRGTSGNYEQYFGPGTRLTVT.

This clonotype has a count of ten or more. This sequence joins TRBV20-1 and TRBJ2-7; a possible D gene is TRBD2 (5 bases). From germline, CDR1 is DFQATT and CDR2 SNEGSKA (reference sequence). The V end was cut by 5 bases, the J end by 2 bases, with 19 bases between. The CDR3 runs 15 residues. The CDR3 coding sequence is TGCAGTGCTGCCAACCGACTATACCTTGCCTACGAGCAGTACTTC. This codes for CSAANRLYLAYEQYF.

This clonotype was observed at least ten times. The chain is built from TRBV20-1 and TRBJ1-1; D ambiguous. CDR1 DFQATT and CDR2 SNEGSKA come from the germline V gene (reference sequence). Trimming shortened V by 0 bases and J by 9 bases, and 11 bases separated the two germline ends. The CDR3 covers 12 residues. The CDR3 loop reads CSARDHNRQAFF. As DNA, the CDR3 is TGCAGTGCTAGAGATCATAACAGACAAGCTTTCTTT.

The CDR3 DNA reads as TGTGCCAGCAGCTTGGGGGGGCCTTCACCCCTCCACTTT. This translates into CASSLGGPSPLHF. The chain is built from TRBV5-6 and TRBJ1-6; the D gene is possibly TRBD1 (6 bases). V was cut by 0 bases and J by 9 bases, with 7 bases left in between. CDR1 is SGHDT and CDR2 is YYEEEE in the germline V gene. This CDR3 has 13 residues.

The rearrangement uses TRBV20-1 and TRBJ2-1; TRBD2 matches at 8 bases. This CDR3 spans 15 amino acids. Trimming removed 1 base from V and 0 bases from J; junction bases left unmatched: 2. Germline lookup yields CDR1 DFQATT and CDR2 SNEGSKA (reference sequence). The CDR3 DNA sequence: TGCAGTGCTAGAGGACTAGCGAGCTCCTACAATGAGCAGTTCTTC. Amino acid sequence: CSARGLASSYNEQFF.

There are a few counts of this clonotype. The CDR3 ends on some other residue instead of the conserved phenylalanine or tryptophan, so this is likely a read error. The CDR3 is CASSAAGERGETQYL. The CDR3 nucleotides are TGTGCCAGCAGTGCGGCGGGAGAAAGGGGTGAGACCCAGTACCTC. V usage is TRBV13 and J usage is TRBJ2-5; 7 bases agree with TRBD2. Unmatched junction bases numbered 12, after V lost 6 bases and J lost 5 bases. CDR1 and CDR2 (germline): PRHDT, FYEKMQ (reference sequence). The CDR3 is 15 residues long.

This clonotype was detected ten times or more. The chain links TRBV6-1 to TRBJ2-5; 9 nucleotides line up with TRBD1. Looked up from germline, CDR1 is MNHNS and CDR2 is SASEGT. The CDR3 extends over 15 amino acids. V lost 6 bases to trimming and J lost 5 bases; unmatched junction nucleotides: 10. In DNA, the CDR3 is TGTGCCAGCAGGCCTACAGGGGGCGCTCTTGAGACCCAGTACTTC. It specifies CASRPTGGALETQYF.

CDR3 DNA sequence: TGCAGTGCTATCGGGACAGGGGGCTACGAGCAGTACTTC. Translated, it gives CSAIGTGGYEQYF. The rearrangement links TRBV20-1 to TRBJ2-7, with 11 bases fitting TRBD1. From germline, CDR1 is DFQATT and CDR2 SNEGSKA (reference sequence). The CDR3 loop spans 13 amino acids. V gave up 4 bases and J gave up 3 bases; unmatched junction bases: 2.

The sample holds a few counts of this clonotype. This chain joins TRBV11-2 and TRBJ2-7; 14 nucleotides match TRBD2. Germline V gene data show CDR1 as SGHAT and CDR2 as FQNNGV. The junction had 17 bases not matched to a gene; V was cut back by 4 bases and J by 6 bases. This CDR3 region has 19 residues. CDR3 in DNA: TGTGCCAGCAGCTCCCTGACTAGCGGGAGGGGGTCTCATTTAGGCGAGCAGTACTTC. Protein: CASSSLTSGRGSHLGEQYF.

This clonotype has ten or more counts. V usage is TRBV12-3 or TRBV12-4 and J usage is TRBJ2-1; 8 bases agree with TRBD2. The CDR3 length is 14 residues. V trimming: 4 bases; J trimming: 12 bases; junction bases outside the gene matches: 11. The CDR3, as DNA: TGTGCCAGCAGTTGGGCGGGGGGCAATGAGTGGCAGTTCTTC. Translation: CASSWAGGNEWQFF.